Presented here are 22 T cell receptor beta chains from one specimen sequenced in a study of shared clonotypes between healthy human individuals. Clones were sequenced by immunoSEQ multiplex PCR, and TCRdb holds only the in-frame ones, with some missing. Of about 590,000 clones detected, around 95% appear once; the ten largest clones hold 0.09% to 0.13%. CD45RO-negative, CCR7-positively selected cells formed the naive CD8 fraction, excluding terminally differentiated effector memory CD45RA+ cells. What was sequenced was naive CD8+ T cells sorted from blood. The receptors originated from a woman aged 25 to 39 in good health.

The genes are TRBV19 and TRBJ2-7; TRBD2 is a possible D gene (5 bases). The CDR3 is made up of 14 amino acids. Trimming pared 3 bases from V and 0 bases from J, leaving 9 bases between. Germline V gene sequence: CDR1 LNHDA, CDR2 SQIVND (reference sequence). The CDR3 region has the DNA TGTGCCAGTAGTATGGCGGGCATCTCCTACGAGCAGTACTTC. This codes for CASSMAGISYEQYF.

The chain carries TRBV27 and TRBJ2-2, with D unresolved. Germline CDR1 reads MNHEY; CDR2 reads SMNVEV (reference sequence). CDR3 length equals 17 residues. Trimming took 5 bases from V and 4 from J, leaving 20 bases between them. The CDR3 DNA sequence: TGTGCCAGCAGTCCCCCCTGGGTCTTCCCGGGCACCGGGGAGCTGTTTTTT. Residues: CASSPPWVFPGTGELFF.

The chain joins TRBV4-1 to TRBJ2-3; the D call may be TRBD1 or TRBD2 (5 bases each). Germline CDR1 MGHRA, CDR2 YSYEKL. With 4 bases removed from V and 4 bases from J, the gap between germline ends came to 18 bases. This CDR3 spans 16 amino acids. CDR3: CASSPAWGKAADTQYF. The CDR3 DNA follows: TGCGCCAGCAGCCCGGCATGGGGGAAAGCGGCAGATACGCAGTATTTT.

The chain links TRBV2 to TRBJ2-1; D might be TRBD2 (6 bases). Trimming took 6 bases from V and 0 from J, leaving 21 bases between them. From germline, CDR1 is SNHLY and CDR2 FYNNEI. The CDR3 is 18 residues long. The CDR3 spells CASSDGVLAKSSYNEQFF. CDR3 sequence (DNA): TGTGCCAGCAGCGATGGGGTCCTAGCGAAGAGCTCCTACAATGAGCAGTTCTTC.

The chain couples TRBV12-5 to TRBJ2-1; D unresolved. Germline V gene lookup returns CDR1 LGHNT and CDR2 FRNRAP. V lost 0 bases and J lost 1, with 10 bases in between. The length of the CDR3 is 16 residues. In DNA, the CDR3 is TGTGCTAGTGGTTTGGTACAAGGTAAATCCTACAATGAGCAGTTCTTC. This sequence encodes CASGLVQGKSYNEQFF.

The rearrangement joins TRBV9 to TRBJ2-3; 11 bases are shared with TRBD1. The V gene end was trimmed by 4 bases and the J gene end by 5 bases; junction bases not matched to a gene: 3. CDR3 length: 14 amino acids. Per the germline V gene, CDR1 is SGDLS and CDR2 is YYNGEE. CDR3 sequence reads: CASSPGTGGDTQYF. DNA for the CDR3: TGTGCCAGCAGCCCCGGGACAGGGGGAGATACGCAGTATTTT.

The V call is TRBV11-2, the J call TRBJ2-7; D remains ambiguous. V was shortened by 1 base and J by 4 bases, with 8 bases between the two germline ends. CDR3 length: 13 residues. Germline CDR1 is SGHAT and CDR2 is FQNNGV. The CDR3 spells CASSLGAQYEQYF. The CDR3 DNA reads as TGTGCCAGCAGCTTAGGGGCCCAATACGAGCAGTACTTC.

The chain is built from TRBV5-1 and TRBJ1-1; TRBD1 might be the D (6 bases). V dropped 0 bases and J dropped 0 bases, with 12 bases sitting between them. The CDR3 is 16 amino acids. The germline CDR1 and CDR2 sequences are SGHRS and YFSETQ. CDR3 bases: TGCGCCAGCAGCTTGGTGGCAGGGGAGATGAACACTGAAGCTTTCTTT. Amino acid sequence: CASSLVAGEMNTEAFF. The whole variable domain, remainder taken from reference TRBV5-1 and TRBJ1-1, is KAGVTQTPRYLIKTRGQQVTLSCSPISGHRSVSWYQQTPGQGLQFLFEYFSETQRNKGNFPGRFSGRQFSNSRSEMNVSTLELGDSALYLCASSLVAGEMNTEAFFGQGTRLTVV.

This CDR3 is CASSLRGTSGLYEQYF. The CDR3 DNA reads TGCGCCAGCAGCCTTAGGGGGACTAGCGGACTTTACGAGCAGTACTTC. The chain recombines TRBV4-1 with TRBJ2-7; 11 bases are shared with TRBD2. CDR3 length: 16 residues. Trimming removed 4 bases from V and 4 bases from J; junction bases left unmatched: 9. From germline, CDR1 is MGHRA and CDR2 YSYEKL.

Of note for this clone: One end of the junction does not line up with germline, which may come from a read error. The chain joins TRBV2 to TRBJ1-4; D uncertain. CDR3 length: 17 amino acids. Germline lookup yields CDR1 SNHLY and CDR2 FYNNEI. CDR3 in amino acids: CASREAYYSATNEKLFF. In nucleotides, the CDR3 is TGTGCCAGCAGGGAAGCTTACTACTCTGCAACTAATGAAAAACTGTTTTTT. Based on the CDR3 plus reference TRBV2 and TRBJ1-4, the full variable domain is EPEVTQTPSHQVTQMGQEVILRCVPISNHLYFYWYRQILGQKVEFLVSFYNNEISEKSEIFDDQFSVERPDGSNFTLKIRSTKLEDSAMYFCASREAYYSATNEKLFFGSGTQLSVL.

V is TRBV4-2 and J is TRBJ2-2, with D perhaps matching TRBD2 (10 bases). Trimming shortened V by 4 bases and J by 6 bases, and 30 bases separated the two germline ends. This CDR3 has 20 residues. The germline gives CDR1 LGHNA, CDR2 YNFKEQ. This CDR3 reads CASSRTRDRVGSGRPGELFF. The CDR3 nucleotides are TGTGCCAGCAGCCGCACCCGGGACAGGGTCGGTAGCGGGAGGCCCGGGGAGCTGTTTTTT.

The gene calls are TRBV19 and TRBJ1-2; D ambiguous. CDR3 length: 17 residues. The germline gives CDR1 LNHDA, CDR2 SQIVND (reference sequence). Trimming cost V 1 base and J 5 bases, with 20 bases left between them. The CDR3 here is CASSIGVLSRVLYGYTF. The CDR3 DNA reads TGTGCCAGTAGTATAGGTGTCCTGTCAAGAGTCCTTTATGGCTACACCTTC.

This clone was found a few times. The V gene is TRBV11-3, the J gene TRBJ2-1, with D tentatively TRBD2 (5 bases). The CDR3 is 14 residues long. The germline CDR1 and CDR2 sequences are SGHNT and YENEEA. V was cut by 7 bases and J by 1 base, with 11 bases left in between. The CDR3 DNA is TGTGCCAGCACAGGCGAGGGTTCCTACAATGAGCAGTTCTTC. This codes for CASTGEGSYNEQFF.

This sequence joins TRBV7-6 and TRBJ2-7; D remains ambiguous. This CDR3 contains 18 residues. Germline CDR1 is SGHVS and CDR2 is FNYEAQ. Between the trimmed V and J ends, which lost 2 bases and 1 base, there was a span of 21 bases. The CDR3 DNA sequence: TGTGCCAGCAGCTTAAATGAGGCGATAGACAAAAAATCCTACGAGCAGTACTTC. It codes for CASSLNEAIDKKSYEQYF.

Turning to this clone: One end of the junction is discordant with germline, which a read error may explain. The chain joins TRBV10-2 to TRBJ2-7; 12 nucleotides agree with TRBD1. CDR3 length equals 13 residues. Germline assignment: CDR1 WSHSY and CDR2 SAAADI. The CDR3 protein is CASKGQGAYEQCF. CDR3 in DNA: TGCGCCAGCAAGGGACAGGGGGCGTACGAGCAGTGCTTC.

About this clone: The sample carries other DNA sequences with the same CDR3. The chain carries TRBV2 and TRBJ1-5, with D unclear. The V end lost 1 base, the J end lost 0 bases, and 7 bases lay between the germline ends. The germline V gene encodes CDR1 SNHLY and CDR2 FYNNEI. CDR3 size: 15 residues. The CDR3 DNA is TGTGCCAGCAGTGAAGGCGGCTATAGCAATCAGCCCCAGCATTTT. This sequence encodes CASSEGGYSNQPQHF. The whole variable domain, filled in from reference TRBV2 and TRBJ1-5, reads EPEVTQTPSHQVTQMGQEVILRCVPISNHLYFYWYRQILGQKVEFLVSFYNNEISEKSEIFDDQFSVERPDGSNFTLKIRSTKLEDSAMYFCASSEGGYSNQPQHFGDGTRLSIL.

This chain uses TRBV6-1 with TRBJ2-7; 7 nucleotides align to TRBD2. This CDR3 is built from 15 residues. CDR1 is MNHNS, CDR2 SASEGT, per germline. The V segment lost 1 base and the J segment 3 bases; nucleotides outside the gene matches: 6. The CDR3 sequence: CASSEGLAVHYEQYF. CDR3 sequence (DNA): TGTGCCAGCAGTGAAGGGCTAGCGGTCCACTACGAGCAGTACTTC.

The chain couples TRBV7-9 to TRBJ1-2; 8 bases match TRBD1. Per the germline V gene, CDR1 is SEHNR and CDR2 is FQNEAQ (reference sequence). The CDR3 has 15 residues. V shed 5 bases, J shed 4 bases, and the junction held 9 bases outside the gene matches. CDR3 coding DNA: TGTGCCAGCAGCGACGGACAGGGAATGGGCTATGGCTACACCTTC. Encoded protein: CASSDGQGMGYGYTF.

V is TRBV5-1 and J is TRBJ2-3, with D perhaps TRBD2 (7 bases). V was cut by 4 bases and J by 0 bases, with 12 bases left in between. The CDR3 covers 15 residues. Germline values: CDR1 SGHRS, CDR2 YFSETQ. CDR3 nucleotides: TGCGCCAGCAGCCACCGGGGGGCAAGCACAGATACGCAGTATTTT. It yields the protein CASSHRGASTDTQYF.

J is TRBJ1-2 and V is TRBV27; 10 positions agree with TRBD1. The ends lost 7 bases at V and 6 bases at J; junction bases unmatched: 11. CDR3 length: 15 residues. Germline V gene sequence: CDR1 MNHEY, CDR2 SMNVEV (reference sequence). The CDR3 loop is CASTETAGTGDGYTF. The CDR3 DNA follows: TGTGCCAGCACCGAAACCGCCGGGACAGGGGATGGCTACACCTTC.

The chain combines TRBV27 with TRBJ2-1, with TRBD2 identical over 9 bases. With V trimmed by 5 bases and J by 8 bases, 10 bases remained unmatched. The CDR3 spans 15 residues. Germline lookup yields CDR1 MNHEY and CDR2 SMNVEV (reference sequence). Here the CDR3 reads CASSPPSGMKDEQFF. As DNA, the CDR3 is TGTGCCAGCAGTCCCCCTAGCGGGATGAAGGATGAGCAGTTCTTC.

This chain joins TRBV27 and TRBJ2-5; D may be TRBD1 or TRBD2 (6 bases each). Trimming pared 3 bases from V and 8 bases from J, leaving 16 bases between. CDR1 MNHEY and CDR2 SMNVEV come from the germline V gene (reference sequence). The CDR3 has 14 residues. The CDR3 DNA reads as TGTGCCAGCAGTTTGCCGGGGGCTACTGCAACCCAGTACTTC. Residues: CASSLPGATATQYF.